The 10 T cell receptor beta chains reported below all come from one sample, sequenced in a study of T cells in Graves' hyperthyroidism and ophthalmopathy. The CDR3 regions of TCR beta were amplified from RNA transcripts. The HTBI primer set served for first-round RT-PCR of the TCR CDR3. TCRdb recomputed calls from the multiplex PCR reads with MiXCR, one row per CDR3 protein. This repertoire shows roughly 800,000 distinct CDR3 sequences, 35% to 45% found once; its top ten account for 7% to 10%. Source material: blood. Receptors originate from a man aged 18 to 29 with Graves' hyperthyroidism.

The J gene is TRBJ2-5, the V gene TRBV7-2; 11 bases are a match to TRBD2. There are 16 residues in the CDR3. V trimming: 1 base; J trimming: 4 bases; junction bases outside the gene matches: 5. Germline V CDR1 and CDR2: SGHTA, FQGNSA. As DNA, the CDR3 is TGTGCCAGCAGCTTAGGGCTCGGACTAGCGGGAGAGACCCAGTACTTC. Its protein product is CASSLGLGLAGETQYF.

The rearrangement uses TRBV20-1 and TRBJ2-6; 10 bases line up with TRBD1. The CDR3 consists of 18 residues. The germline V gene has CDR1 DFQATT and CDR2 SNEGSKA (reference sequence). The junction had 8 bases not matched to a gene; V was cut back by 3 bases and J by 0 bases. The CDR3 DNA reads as TGCAGTGCTAGTCCGGGGGGACAGGGGAGCTCTGGGGCCAACGTCCTGACTTTC. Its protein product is CSASPGGQGSSGANVLTF.

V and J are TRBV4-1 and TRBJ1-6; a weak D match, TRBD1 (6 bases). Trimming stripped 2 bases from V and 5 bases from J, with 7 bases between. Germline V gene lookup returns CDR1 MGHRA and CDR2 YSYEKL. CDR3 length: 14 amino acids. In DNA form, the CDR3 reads TGCGCCAGCAGCCAACCAGGGGATAATTCACCCCTCCACTTT. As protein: CASSQPGDNSPLHF.

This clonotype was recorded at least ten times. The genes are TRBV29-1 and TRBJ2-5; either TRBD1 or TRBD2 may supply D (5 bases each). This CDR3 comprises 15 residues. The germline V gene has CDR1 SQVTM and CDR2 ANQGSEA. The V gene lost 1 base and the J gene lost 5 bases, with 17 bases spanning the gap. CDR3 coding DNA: TGCAGCGTTGAAGGTGGGACCGGGGAGAGGGAGACCCAGTACTTC. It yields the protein CSVEGGTGERETQYF.

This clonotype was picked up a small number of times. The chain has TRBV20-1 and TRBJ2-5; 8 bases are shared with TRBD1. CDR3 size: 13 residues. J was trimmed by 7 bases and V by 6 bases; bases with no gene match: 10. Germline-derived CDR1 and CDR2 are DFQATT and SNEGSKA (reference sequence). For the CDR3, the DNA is TGCAGTGCATGGGACAGGATGGCTGGGACCCAGTACTTC. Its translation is CSAWDRMAGTQYF.

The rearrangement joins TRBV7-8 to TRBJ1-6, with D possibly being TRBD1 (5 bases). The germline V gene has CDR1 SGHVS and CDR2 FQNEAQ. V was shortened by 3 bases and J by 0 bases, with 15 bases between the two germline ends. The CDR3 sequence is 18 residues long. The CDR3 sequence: CASSLLGEHSSYNSPLHF. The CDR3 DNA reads TGTGCCAGCAGCTTGTTGGGGGAACATAGCTCCTATAATTCACCCCTCCACTTT.

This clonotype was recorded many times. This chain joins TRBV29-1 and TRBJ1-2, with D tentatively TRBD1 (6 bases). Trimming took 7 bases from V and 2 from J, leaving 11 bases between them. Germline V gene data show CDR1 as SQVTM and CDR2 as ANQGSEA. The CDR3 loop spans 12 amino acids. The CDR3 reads CSGGQKNYGYTF. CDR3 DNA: TGCAGCGGCGGACAGAAGAACTATGGCTACACCTTC.

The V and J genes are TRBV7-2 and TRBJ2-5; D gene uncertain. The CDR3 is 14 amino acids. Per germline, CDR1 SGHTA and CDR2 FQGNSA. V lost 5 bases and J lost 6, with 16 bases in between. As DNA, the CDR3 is TGTGCCAGCAGCCAAAAAGGGCAAGTGAAGACCCAGTACTTC. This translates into CASSQKGQVKTQYF.

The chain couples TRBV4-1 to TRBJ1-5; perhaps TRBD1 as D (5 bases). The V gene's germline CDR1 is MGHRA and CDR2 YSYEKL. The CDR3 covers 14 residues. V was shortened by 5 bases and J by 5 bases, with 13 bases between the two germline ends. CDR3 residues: CASSGTQRDQPQHF. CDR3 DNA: TGCGCCAGCAGCGGGACTCAGCGGGATCAGCCCCAGCATTTT.

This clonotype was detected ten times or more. CDR3 sequence reads: CSALSGVNTEAFF. As DNA, the CDR3 is TGCAGCGCCCTATCAGGGGTGAACACTGAAGCTTTCTTT. The V and J genes are TRBV29-1 and TRBJ1-1, with D tentatively TRBD1 (6 bases). The CDR3 length is 13 residues. CDR1 is SQVTM and CDR2 is ANQGSEA in the germline V gene. The V and J ends lost 7 bases and 0 bases respectively, with 12 bases between them.